A single sample gave rise to the 30 T cell receptor beta chains below, sequenced in a study of regulatory T cells in long-lasting Graves disease. Regarding time point: newly diagnosed GD, antithyroid drugs for less than 3 months. Extracted PBMC RNA gave rise to the TCR library. Arm-PCR with iRepertoire HTBI primers amplified the CDR3 regions for these TCR beta libraries. One entry per CDR3 protein results from TCRdb running MiXCR on the multiplex PCR reads. The table lists 450,000 to 650,000 distinct CDR3 sequences, 15% to 20% of them singletons. These data were also reused for a study on T cells in Graves' hyperthyroidism and ophthalmopathy.

The sample was peripheral blood mononuclear cells (PBMCs), taken at new diagnosis, from a patient treated with antithyroid drugs. These receptors originate from a woman aged 35-65 years with Graves disease.

The chain carries TRBV15 and TRBJ2-2; the D is unclear. The CDR3 extends over 14 amino acids. Trimming left V 3 bases short and J 7 bases short, with 12 bases between. Looked up from germline, CDR1 is LNHNV and CDR2 is YYDKDF (reference sequence). In DNA form, the CDR3 reads TGTGCCACCAGCAGGGATGCCAAGGGCGGGGAGCTGTTTTTT. Translating gives CATSRDAKGGELFF.

This clonotype was picked up a small number of times. V is TRBV2 and J is TRBJ1-4; the D is unclear. The CDR3 has 13 residues. The germline CDR1 and CDR2 sequences are SNHLY and FYNNEI. V lost 6 bases to trimming and J lost 7 bases, with 12 bases between them. In DNA form, the CDR3 reads TGTGCCAGCAGCGGGGTTGGGATTGAAAAACTGTTTTTT. This sequence encodes CASSGVGIEKLFF.

Note on this clonotype: One end of the junction fails to match germline, which may point to a read error. This chain links TRBV5-1 with TRBJ2-3; the D is unclear. The CDR3 spans 14 residues. Germline V CDR1 and CDR2: SGHRS, YFSETQ. The CDR3: CASSLVGRTDTQYF. The CDR3 nucleotides read TGTGCCAGCAGCTTGGTGGGTCGCACAGATACGCAGTATTTT.

This clonotype was seen more than once but under ten times. This chain uses TRBV12-3 or TRBV12-4 with TRBJ1-3; D call uncertain. V was shortened by 3 bases and J by 2 bases, with 11 bases between the two germline ends. This CDR3 region has 15 residues. CDR3 region: CASSFGQPPGNTIYF. CDR3 sequence (DNA): TGTGCCAGCAGTTTTGGTCAGCCTCCTGGAAACACCATATATTTT.

The chain carries TRBV20-1 and TRBJ2-2; D perhaps matches TRBD2 (5 bases). The V gene lost 3 bases and the J gene lost 1 base, with 12 bases spanning the gap. Germline V gene sequence: CDR1 DFQATT, CDR2 SNEGSKA (reference sequence). This CDR3 has 15 residues. CDR3: CSASKAGRNTGELFF. CDR3 DNA sequence: TGCAGTGCTAGCAAGGCGGGTAGGAACACCGGGGAGCTGTTTTTT.

This chain links TRBV6-1 with TRBJ2-3; weak D call: TRBD2 (6 bases). The V gene lost 6 bases and the J gene lost 0 bases, with 19 bases spanning the gap. There are 17 residues in the CDR3. Per the germline V gene, CDR1 is MNHNS and CDR2 is SASEGT. CDR3 in amino acids: CASRPSDPGLSTDTQYF. The CDR3 coding sequence is TGTGCCAGCAGGCCCTCCGATCCGGGACTTAGCACAGATACGCAGTATTTT.

This clonotype was seen repeatedly, ten times or more. The chain employs TRBV7-9 and TRBJ1-1, with D uncertain. V gave up 5 bases and J gave up 3 bases, with 10 bases separating them. The germline V gene has CDR1 SEHNR and CDR2 FQNEAQ (reference sequence). This CDR3 is built from 13 residues. The CDR3 loop reads CASSTSRDTEAFF. DNA for the CDR3: TGTGCCAGCAGCACATCCCGGGACACTGAAGCTTTCTTT.

The sample holds a few counts of this clonotype. The chain recombines TRBV7-8 with TRBJ2-3, with 10 bases that match TRBD1. CDR3 size: 14 residues. CDR1 is SGHVS, CDR2 FQNEAQ, per germline. Trimming took 3 bases from V and 6 from J; bases not matched to a gene: 3. The CDR3 is CASSLGQGPDTQYF. CDR3 DNA sequence: TGTGCCAGCAGCTTGGGACAGGGGCCCGATACGCAGTATTTT.

The chain links TRBV20-1 to TRBJ2-3; 8 nucleotides match TRBD1. J gave up 2 bases and V 6 bases, and 10 bases lay outside the gene matches. Looked up from germline, CDR1 is DFQATT and CDR2 is SNEGSKA (reference sequence). This CDR3 spans 15 amino acids. CDR3 residues: CSAQTGEDPTDTQYF. CDR3 bases: TGCAGTGCCCAGACAGGGGAAGATCCCACAGATACGCAGTATTTT.

This clonotype was found many times. The chain combines TRBV6-5 with TRBJ2-3; 9 bases map to TRBD2. Germline V CDR1 and CDR2: MNHEY, SVGAGI. The J segment lost 4 bases and the V segment lost 2 bases, leaving 4 bases of the junction unmatched. The CDR3 has 15 amino acids. The CDR3 protein is CASSYGGGGADTQYF. Here the CDR3 DNA reads TGTGCCAGCAGTTACGGAGGCGGGGGGGCAGATACGCAGTATTTT.

For this clonotype: One base away lies a much larger clone, so this may be a sequencing read error. J is TRBJ2-3 and V is TRBV27, with 9 bases aligning to TRBD1. The J call is in doubt because the DNA end fits TRBJ2-7 better. Germline loops: CDR1 MNHEY, CDR2 SMNVEV (reference sequence). The CDR3 consists of 14 residues. DNA of the CDR3: TGTGCCAGCAGTCAAGGGACAGGGCTACGAGGGCAGTACTTC. It is translated as CASSQGTGLRGQYF.

V usage is TRBV10-3 and J usage is TRBJ1-4, with TRBD1 as a possible D gene (5 bases). Germline loops: CDR1 ENHRY, CDR2 SYGVKD. Trimming stripped 7 bases from V and 6 bases from J, with 12 bases between. The CDR3 runs 13 residues. The chain's CDR3 is CAIKRGIYEKLFF. The CDR3 DNA is TGTGCCATCAAACGGGGCATTTATGAAAAACTGTTTTTT.

The sample holds one count of this clonotype. The chain combines TRBV25-1 with TRBJ1-3; tentative D call: TRBD1 (6 bases). The V end was cut by 6 bases, the J end by 8 bases, with 17 bases between. This CDR3 contains 14 residues. Germline V gene data show CDR1 as MGHDK and CDR2 as SYGVNS. CDR3 coding DNA: TGTGCCAGCAGCGGCCAGGGGCGGGTAGACACCATATATTTT. Protein sequence: CASSGQGRVDTIYF.

This clonotype came up many times. The genes are TRBV11-1 and TRBJ1-2; no clear D gene. This CDR3 is built from 13 residues. Germline V gene data show CDR1 as SGHAT and CDR2 as FQDESV (reference sequence). Trimming took 5 bases from V and 5 from J, leaving 12 bases between them. CDR3 DNA: TGTGCCAGCAGCCCTGATGGACCGTATGGCTACACCTTC. Its protein is CASSPDGPYGYTF.

This clonotype was observed many times. This chain uses TRBV10-3 with TRBJ2-7, with 7 bases identical to TRBD1. Trimming took 3 bases from V and 3 from J; bases not matched to a gene: 17. The CDR3 runs 18 residues. CDR1 is ENHRY and CDR2 is SYGVKD in the germline V gene. CDR3 DNA: TGTGCCATCAGTGACCACCTAAGGGACAGAGTTAATAACTACGAGCAGTACTTC. It specifies CAISDHLRDRVNNYEQYF.

About this clonotype itself: Given a much more abundant clone one base away, this may be a read error. The CDR3 region is CASSDRDSHNEQYF. CDR3 DNA sequence: TGCGCCAGCAGCGACCGGGACTCCCACAATGAGCAGTACTTC. The rearrangement uses TRBV5-1 and TRBJ2-7, with D tentatively TRBD2 (6 bases). Looked up from germline, CDR1 is SGHRS and CDR2 is YFSETQ. CDR3 length equals 14 residues. V was clipped by 4 bases and J by 7 bases, with 18 bases between them. Complete variable domain (other parts from reference TRBV5-1 and TRBJ2-7): KAGVTQTPRYLIKTRGQQVTLSCSPISGHRSVSWYQQTPGQGLQFLFEYFSETQRNKGNFPGRFSGRQFSNSRSEMNVSTLELGDSALYLCASSDRDSHNEQYFGPGTRLTVT.

This clonotype has a count of ten or more. This chain uses TRBV12-3 or TRBV12-4 with TRBJ2-2; unclear D gene. Trimming cost V 2 bases and J 6 bases, with 13 bases left between them. The CDR3 has 15 residues. CDR3 residues: CASSLSGLSAGELFF. Written as DNA, the CDR3 is TGTGCCAGCAGTTTAAGTGGCCTGTCGGCCGGGGAGCTGTTTTTT.

This clonotype has a handful of counts. The chain has TRBV7-9 and TRBJ2-7, with TRBD2 as a possible D gene (6 bases). This CDR3 comprises 14 residues. Germline CDR1 is SEHNR and CDR2 is FQNEAQ (reference sequence). V was pared by 5 bases and J by 5 bases, with 16 bases between. The CDR3 nucleotides read TGTGCCAGCAGCCCCACTGCGGGGAGCGACGAGCAGTACTTC. Translating it yields CASSPTAGSDEQYF.

The V and J genes are TRBV9 and TRBJ2-1, with 11 positions matching TRBD2. Trimming removed 0 bases from V and 9 bases from J; junction bases left unmatched: 11. The germline CDR1 and CDR2 sequences are SGDLS and YYNGEE. The CDR3 is made up of 17 amino acids. CDR3 sequence: CASSVEALAGGQSEQFF. The CDR3 DNA follows: TGTGCCAGCAGCGTAGAAGCCCTAGCGGGGGGACAATCTGAGCAGTTCTTC.

The CDR3 nucleotides read TGCGCCAGCAGCCCCGGACAGGGGGCGTTCACCGGGGAGCTGTTTTTT. It yields the protein CASSPGQGAFTGELFF. The genes are TRBV5-1 and TRBJ2-2; 11 positions match TRBD1. The germline gives CDR1 SGHRS, CDR2 YFSETQ. Unmatched junction bases numbered 6, after V lost 4 bases and J lost 4 bases. The CDR3 totals 16 residues.

In this sample, this clonotype turned up many times. The J gene is TRBJ2-7, the V gene TRBV11-2; 9 bases are a match to TRBD2. CDR3 length: 16 residues. V shed 3 bases and J 3 bases; nucleotides not matched to a gene: 9. Germline lookup yields CDR1 SGHAT and CDR2 FQNNGV. In DNA form, the CDR3 reads TGTGCCAGCAGCTTTCGGAGTAGCGGGGGCTTCTACGAGCAGTACTTC. Its protein product is CASSFRSSGGFYEQYF.

This clonotype came up many times. The V gene is TRBV6-1, the J gene TRBJ1-1, with 10 bases that match TRBD1. The CDR3 length is 13 residues. Per the germline V gene, CDR1 is MNHNS and CDR2 is SASEGT. The ends lost 5 bases at V and 11 bases at J; junction bases unmatched: 8. CDR3 nucleotides: TGTGCCAGCAGTCTGGGGACAGGGGTTGTGGCTTTCTTT. Protein product: CASSLGTGVVAFF.

This rearrangement joins TRBV30 to TRBJ1-2; 12 bases line up with TRBD1. There are 15 residues in the CDR3. The germline V gene has CDR1 GTSNPN and CDR2 SVGIG (reference sequence). After removal of 5 bases from V and 7 bases from J, the junction contained 11 bases not matched to a gene. Here the CDR3 DNA reads TGTGCCTGGCACCTGTCCGGGACAGGGGGCTGTGGCTACACCTTC. Protein product: CAWHLSGTGGCGYTF.

V and J are TRBV14 and TRBJ2-5, with 9 bases fitting TRBD1. The germline V gene encodes CDR1 SGHDN and CDR2 FVKESK. Trimming removed 0 bases from V and 4 bases from J; junction bases left unmatched: 9. This CDR3 comprises 17 residues. In DNA form, the CDR3 reads TGTGCCAGCAGCCAAGACCTCAGACAGGGGGTGGCAGAGACCCAGTACTTC. It codes for CASSQDLRQGVAETQYF.

This clonotype turned up a few times. The rearrangement uses TRBV12-3 or TRBV12-4 and TRBJ2-6; D might be TRBD1 (5 bases). V was cut by 6 bases and J by 2 bases, with 8 bases left in between. This CDR3 region has 14 residues. CDR3 amino acids: CASRVRAGANVLTF. DNA of the CDR3: TGTGCCAGCAGGGTCAGGGCTGGGGCCAACGTCCTGACTTTC.

The rearrangement joins TRBV19 to TRBJ2-5; D is possibly TRBD1 (5 bases). The germline CDR1 and CDR2 sequences are LNHDA and SQIVND (reference sequence). The V end lost 6 bases, the J end lost 0 bases, and 14 bases lay between the germline ends. The CDR3 has 15 residues. CDR3: CASRDLTEYQETQYF. In DNA form, the CDR3 reads TGTGCCAGTAGAGACCTGACAGAGTACCAAGAGACCCAGTACTTC.

The gene calls are TRBV6-2 or TRBV6-3 and TRBJ2-3; 9 nucleotides match TRBD1. J gave up 1 base and V 5 bases, and 7 bases lay outside the gene matches. The CDR3 is 16 amino acids. CDR1 and CDR2 (germline): MNHEY, SVGEGT. CDR3 in amino acids: CASSARTGAGTDTQYF. CDR3 sequence (DNA): TGTGCCAGCAGTGCCCGGACAGGGGCCGGCACAGATACGCAGTATTTT.

This clonotype has a count of ten or more. The chain carries TRBV28 and TRBJ2-1, with D possibly TRBD2 on 5 matching bases. Between the trimmed V and J ends, which lost 5 bases and 3 bases, there was a span of 14 bases. Looked up from germline, CDR1 is MDHEN and CDR2 is SYDVKM. The CDR3 is made up of 15 amino acids. The CDR3, as DNA: TGTGCCAGCAGTCCGCCGGACGGGGACTACAATGAGCAGTTCTTC. It encodes CASSPPDGDYNEQFF.

This clonotype was seen many times. The chain carries TRBV5-1 and TRBJ2-1; the D call may be TRBD1 or TRBD2 (5 bases each). Germline loops: CDR1 SGHRS, CDR2 YFSETQ. CDR3 size: 15 residues. The V end was cut by 4 bases, the J end by 5 bases, with 16 bases between. The CDR3 coding sequence is TGCGCCAGCAGCCAAACCGGGACGAGAGACAATGAGCAGTTCTTC. This gives the protein CASSQTGTRDNEQFF.

This clonotype was observed many times. The chain employs TRBV2 and TRBJ1-1, with TRBD1 matching 7 bases. V gave up 7 bases and J gave up 3 bases; unmatched junction bases: 14. CDR1 SNHLY and CDR2 FYNNEI come from the germline V gene. The CDR3 length is 16 residues. CDR3 region: CASKPGQSRSDTEAFF. DNA of the CDR3: TGTGCCAGCAAACCGGGACAGAGCAGGTCCGACACTGAAGCTTTCTTT.